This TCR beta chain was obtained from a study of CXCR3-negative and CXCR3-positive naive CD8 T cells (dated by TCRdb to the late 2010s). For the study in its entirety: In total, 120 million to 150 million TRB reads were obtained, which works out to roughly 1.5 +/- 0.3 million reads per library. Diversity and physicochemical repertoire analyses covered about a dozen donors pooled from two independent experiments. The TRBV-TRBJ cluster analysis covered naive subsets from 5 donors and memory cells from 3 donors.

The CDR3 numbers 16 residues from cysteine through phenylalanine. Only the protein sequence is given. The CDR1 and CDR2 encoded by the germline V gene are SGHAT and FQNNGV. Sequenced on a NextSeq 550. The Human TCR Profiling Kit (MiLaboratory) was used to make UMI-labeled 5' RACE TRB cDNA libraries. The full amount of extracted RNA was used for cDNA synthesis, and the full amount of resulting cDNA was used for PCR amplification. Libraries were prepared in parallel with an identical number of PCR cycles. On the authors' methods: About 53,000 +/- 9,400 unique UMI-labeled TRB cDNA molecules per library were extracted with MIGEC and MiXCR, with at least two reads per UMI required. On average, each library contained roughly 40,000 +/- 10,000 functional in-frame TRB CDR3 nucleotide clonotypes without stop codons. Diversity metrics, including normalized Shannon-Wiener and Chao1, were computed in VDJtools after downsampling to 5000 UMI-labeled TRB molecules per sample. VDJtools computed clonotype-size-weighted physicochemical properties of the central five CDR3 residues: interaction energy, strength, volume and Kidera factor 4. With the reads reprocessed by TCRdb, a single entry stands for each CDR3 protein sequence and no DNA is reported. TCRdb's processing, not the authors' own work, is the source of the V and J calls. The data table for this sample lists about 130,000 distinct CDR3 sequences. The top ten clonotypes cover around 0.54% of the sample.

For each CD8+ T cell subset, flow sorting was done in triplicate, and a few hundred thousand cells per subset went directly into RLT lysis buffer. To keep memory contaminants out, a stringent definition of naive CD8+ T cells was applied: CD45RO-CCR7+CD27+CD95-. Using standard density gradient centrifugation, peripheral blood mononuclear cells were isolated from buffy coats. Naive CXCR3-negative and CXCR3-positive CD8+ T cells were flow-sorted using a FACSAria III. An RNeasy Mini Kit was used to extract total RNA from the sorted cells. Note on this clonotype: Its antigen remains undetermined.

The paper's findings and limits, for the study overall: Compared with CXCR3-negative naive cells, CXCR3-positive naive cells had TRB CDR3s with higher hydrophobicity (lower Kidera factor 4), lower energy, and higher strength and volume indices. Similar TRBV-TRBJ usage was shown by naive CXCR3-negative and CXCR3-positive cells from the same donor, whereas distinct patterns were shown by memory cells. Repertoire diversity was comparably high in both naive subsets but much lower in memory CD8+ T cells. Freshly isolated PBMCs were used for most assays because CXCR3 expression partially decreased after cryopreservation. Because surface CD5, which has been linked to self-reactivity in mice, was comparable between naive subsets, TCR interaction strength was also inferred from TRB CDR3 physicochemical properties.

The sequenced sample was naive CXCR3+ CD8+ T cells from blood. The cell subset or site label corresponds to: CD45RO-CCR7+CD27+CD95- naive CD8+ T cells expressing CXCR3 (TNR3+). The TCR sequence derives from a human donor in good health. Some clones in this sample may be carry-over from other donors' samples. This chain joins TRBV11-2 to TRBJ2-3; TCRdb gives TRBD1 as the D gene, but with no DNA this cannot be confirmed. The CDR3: CASSLRKGGPTDTQYF.